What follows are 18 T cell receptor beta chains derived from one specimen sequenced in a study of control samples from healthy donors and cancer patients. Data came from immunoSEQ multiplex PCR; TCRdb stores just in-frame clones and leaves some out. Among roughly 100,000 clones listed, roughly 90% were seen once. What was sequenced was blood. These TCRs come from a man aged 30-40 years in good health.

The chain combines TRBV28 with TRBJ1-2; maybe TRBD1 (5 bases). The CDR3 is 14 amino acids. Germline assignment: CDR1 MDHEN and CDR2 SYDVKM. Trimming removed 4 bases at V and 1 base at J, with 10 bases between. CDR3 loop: CASSSGAFNYGYTF. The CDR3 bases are TGTGCCAGCAGTTCTGGGGCTTTTAACTATGGCTACACCTTC.

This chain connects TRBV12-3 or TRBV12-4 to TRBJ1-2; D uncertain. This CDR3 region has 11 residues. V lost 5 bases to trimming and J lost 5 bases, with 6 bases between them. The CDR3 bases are TGTGCCAGCAGTAATGTGTATGGCTACACCTTC. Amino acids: CASSNVYGYTF.

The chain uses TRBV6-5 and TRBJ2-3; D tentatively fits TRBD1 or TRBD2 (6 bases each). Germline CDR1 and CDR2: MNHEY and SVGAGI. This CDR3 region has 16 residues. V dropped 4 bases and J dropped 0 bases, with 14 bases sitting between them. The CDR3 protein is CASSFNGGQSTDTQYF. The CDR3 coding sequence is TGTGCCAGCAGTTTCAACGGGGGCCAAAGCACAGATACGCAGTATTTT.

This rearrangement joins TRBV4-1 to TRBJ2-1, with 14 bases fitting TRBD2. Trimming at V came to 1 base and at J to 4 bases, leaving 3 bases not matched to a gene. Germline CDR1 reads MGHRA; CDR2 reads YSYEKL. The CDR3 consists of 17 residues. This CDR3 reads CASSQAGTSGGYNEQFF. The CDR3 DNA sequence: TGCGCCAGCAGCCAAGCCGGGACTAGCGGGGGATACAATGAGCAGTTCTTC.

The CDR3 spells CASSPPMEQIHFQETQYF. In nucleotides, the CDR3 is TGTGCCAGCTCACCACCGATGGAACAGATACACTTTCAAGAGACCCAGTACTTC. The gene calls are TRBV18 and TRBJ2-5; no clear D gene. V lost 0 bases and J 2 bases, leaving 19 bases between the germline ends. There are 18 residues in the CDR3. Germline-derived CDR1 and CDR2 are KGHSH and LQKENI.

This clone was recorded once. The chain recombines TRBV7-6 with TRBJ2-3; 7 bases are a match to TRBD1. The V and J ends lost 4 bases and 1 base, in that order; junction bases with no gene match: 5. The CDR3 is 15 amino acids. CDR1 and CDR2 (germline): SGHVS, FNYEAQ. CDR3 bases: TGTGCCAGCAGCTATAGGACAGGACGCACAGATACGCAGTATTTT. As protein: CASSYRTGRTDTQYF.

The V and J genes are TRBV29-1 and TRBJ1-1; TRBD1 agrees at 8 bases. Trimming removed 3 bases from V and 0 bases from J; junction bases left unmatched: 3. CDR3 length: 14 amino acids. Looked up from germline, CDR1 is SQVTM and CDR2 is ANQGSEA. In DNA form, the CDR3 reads TGCAGCGTTGATTGGACAGGGATGAACACTGAAGCTTTCTTT. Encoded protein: CSVDWTGMNTEAFF. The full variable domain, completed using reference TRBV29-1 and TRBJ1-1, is SAVISQKPSRDICQRGTSLTIQCQVDSQVTMMFWYRQQPGQSLTLIATANQGSEATYESGFVIDKFPISRPNLTFSTLTVSNMSPEDSSIYLCSVDWTGMNTEAFFGQGTRLTVV.

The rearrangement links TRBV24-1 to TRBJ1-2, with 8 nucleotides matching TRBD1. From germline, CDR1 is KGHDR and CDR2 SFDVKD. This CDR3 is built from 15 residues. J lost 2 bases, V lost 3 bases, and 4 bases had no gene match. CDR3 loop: CATSDPGQANYGYTF. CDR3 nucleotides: TGTGCCACCAGTGATCCGGGACAGGCAAACTATGGCTACACCTTC.

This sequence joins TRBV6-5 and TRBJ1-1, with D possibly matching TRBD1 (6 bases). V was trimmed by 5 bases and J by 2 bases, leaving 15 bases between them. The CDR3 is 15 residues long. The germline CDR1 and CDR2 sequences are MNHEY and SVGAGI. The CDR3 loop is CASSPWDTRNTEAFF. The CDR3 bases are TGTGCCAGCAGTCCCTGGGACACAAGAAACACTGAAGCTTTCTTT.

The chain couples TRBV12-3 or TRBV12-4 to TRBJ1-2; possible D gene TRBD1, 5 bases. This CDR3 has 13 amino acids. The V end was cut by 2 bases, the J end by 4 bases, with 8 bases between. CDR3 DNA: TGTGCCAGCAGTTTATCTGGGGCCTATGGCTACACCTTC. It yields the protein CASSLSGAYGYTF.

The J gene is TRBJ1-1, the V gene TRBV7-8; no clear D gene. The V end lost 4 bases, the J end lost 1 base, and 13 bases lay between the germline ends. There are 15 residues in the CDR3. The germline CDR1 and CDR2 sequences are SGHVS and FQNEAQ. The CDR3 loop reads CASSSGPLGNTEAFF. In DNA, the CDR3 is TGTGCCAGCAGCTCGGGTCCTCTCGGGAACACTGAAGCTTTCTTT.

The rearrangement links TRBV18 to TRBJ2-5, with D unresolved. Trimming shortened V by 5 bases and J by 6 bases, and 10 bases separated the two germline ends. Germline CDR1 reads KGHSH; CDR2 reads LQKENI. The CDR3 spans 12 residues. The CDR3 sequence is CASSTLCQTQYF. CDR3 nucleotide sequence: TGTGCCAGCTCAACACTCTGCCAGACCCAGTACTTC.

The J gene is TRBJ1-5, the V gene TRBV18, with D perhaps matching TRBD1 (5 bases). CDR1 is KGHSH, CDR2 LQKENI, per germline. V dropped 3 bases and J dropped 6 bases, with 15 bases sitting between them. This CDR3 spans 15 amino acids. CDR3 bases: TGTGCCAGCTCACCCCAATGGGGGGAGGGTCAGCCCCAGCATTTT. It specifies CASSPQWGEGQPQHF.

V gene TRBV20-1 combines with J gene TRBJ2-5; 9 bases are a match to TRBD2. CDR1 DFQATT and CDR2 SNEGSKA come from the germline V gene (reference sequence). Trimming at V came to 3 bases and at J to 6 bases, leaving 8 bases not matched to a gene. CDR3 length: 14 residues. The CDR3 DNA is TGCAGTGCTAGTCTGTCTAGCGGGGAGAAGACCCAGTACTTC. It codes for CSASLSSGEKTQYF.

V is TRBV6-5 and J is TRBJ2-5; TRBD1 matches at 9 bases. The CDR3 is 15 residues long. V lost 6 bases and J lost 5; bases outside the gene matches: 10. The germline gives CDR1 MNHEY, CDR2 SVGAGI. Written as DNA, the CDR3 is TGTGCCAGCAGCCCACCGGGACAGGGAGGTGAGACCCAGTACTTC. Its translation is CASSPPGQGGETQYF.

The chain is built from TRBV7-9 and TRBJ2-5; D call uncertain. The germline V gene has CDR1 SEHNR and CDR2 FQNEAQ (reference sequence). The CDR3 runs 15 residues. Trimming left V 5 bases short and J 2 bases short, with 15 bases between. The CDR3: CASSATSIRQETQYF. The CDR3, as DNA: TGTGCCAGCAGCGCCACCTCCATACGTCAAGAGACCCAGTACTTC.

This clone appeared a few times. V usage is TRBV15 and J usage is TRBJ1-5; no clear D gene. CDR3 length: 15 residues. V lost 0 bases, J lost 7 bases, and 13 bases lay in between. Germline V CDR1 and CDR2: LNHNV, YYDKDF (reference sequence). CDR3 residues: CATSREVGAEQPQHF. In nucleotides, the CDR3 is TGTGCCACCAGCAGAGAGGTAGGAGCGGAACAGCCCCAGCATTTT.

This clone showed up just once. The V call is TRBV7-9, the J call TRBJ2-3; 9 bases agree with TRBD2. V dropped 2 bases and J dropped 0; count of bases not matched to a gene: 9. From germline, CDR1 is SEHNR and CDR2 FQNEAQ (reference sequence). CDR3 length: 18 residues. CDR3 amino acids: CASSLTAGGPVSTDTQYF. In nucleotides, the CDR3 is TGTGCCAGCAGCTTAACGGCGGGAGGGCCTGTTAGCACAGATACGCAGTATTTT.